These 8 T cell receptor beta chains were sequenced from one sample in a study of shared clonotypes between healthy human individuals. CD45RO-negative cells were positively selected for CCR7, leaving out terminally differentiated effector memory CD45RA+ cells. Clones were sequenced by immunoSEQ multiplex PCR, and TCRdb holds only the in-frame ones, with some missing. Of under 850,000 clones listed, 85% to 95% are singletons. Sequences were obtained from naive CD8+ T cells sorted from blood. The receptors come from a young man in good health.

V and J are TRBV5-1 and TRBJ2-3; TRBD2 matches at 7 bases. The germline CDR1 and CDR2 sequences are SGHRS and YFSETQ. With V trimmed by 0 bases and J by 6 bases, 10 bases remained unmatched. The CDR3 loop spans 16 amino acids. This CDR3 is CASSLVVGRNADTQYF. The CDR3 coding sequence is TGCGCCAGCAGCTTGGTGGTCGGGAGGAACGCGGATACGCAGTATTTT. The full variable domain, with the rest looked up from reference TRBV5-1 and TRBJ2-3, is KAGVTQTPRYLIKTRGQQVTLSCSPISGHRSVSWYQQTPGQGLQFLFEYFSETQRNKGNFPGRFSGRQFSNSRSEMNVSTLELGDSALYLCASSLVVGRNADTQYFGPGTRLTVL.

CDR3 residues: CATELGTASNQPQHF. The CDR3 nucleotides read TGTGCCACCGAGCTTGGGACAGCAAGCAATCAGCCCCAGCATTTT. The gene calls are TRBV28 and TRBJ1-5; 7 positions match TRBD1. With V trimmed by 10 bases and J by 1 base, 10 bases remained unmatched. The CDR3 totals 15 residues. Germline V lookup: CDR1 MDHEN, CDR2 SYDVKM.

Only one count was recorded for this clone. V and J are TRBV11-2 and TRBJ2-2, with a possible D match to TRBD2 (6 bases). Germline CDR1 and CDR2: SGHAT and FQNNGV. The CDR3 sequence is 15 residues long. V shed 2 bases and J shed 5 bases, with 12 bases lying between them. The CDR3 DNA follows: TGTGCCAGCAGCTTACCGCCTGGGGGGACCGGGGAGCTGTTTTTT. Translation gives CASSLPPGGTGELFF.

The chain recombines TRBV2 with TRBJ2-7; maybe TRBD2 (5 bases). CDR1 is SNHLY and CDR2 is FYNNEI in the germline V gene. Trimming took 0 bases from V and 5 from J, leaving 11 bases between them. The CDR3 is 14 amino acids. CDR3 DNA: TGTGCCAGCAGTGAAGCGGGAGTTGTTGACGAGCAGTACTTC. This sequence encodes CASSEAGVVDEQYF.

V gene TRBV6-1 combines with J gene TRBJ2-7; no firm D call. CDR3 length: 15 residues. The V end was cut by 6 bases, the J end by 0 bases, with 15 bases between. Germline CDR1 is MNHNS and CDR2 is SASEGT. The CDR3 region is CASSKGGPGSYEQYF. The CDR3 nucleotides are TGTGCCAGCAGCAAGGGTGGGCCCGGCTCCTACGAGCAGTACTTC.

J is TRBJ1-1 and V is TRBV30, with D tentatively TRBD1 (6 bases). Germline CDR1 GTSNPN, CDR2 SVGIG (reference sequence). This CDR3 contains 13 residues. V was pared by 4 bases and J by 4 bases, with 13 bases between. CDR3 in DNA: TGTGCCTGGACCCCGGACAGTGGCACTGAAGCTTTCTTT. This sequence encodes CAWTPDSGTEAFF.

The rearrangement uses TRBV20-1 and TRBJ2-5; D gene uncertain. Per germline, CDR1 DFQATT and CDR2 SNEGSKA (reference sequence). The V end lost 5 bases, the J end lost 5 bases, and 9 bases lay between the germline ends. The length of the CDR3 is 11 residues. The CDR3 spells CSAHDLETQYF. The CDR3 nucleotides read TGCAGTGCTCACGACCTGGAGACCCAGTACTTC.

The DNA for the CDR3 is TGTGCCAGCAGCTTGGAGCTAGCGAACTCCTACGAGCAGTACTTC. Translation gives CASSLELANSYEQYF. The genes are TRBV11-2 and TRBJ2-7, with TRBD2 as a possible D gene (6 bases). This CDR3 has 15 amino acids. The germline V and J ends were trimmed by 3 bases and 0 bases, with 12 bases remaining between them. Germline CDR1 and CDR2: SGHAT and FQNNGV.